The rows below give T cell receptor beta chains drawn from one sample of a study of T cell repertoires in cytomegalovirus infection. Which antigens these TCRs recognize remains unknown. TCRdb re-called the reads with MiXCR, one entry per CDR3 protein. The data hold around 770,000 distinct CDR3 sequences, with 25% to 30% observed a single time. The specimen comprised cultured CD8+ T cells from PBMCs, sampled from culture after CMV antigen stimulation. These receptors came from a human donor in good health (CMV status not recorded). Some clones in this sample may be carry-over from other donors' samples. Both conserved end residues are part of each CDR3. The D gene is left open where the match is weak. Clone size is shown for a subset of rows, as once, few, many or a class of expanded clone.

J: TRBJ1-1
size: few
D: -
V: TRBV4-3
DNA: TGCGCCAGCAGCCAAGGAACGGGGGCTGGCACTGAAGCTTTCTTT
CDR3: CASSQGTGAGTEAFF

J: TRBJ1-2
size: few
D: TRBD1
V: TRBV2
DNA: TGTGCCAGCAGTCCCGGACAGGGGAGAGGCTACACCTTC
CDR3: CASSPGQGRGYTF

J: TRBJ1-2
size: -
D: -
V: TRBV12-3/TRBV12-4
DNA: TGTGCCAGCAGTTTTGTCGGTGGCTACACCTTC
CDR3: CASSFVGGYTF

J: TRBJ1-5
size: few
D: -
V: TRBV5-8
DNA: TGTGCCAGCAGCTTTCCCCGTGGAAGCAATCAGCCCCAGCATTTT
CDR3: CASSFPRGSNQPQHF

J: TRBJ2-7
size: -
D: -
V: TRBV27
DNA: TGTGCCAGCAGCCTGGGCCAGAACTTCTACGAGCAGTACTTC
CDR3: CASSLGQNFYEQYF

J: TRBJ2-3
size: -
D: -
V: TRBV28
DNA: TGTGCCAGCAGTTTATTGAAGGAGATAGATACGCAGTATTTT
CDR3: CASSLLKEIDTQYF

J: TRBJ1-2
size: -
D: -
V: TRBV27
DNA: TGTGCCAGCAGGCAGGGCATCACCTATGGCTACACCTTC
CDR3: CASRQGITYGYTF

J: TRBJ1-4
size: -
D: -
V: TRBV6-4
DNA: TGTGCCAGCAGTGAAGCCGGGGGGCCCTATGAAAAACTGTTTTTT
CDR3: CASSEAGGPYEKLFF

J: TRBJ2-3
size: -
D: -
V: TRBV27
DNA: TGTGCCAGCAATCCGAGGGGGGGCTTCACAGATACGCAGTATTTT
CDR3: CASNPRGGFTDTQYF

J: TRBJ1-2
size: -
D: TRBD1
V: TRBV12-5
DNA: TGTGCTAGTGGTATCGGACAGGGCACTAACTATGGCTACACCTTC
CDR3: CASGIGQGTNYGYTF

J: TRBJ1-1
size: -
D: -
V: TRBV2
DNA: TGTGCCAGCGGGCCGGGATGGGGGCTAAACACTGAAGCTTTCTTT
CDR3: CASGPGWGLNTEAFF

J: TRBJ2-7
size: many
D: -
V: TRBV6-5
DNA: TGTGCCAGCAGACCTCCGGGACAAGTCTACGAGCAGTACTTC
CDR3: CASRPPGQVYEQYF

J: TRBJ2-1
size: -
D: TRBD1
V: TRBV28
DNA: TGTGCCAGCAGCCTGGACAGACAGGGGTTATCGAGGAATGAGCAGTTCTTC
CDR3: CASSLDRQGLSRNEQFF

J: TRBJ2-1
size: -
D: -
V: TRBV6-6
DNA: TGTGCCAGCAGTTACCTGGGACCTCAAAGCCCCTACAATGAGCAGTTCTTC
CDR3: CASSYLGPQSPYNEQFF

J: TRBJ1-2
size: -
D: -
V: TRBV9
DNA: TGTGCCAGCAGCGGAGAGGGATTCTCCTATGGCTACACCTTC
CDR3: CASSGEGFSYGYTF

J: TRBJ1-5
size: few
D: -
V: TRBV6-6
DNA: TGTGCCAGCAGTTACCTTGGAGTGAATCAGCCCCAGCATTTT
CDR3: CASSYLGVNQPQHF

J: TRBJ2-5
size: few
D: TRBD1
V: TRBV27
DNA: TGTGCCAGCAGTAACCGACAGGGAAGTGGAGAGACCCAGTACTTC
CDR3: CASSNRQGSGETQYF

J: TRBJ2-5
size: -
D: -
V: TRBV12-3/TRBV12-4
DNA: TGTGCCAGCAGAACTCAGGGCGGAGAGACCCAGTACTTC
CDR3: CASRTQGGETQYF

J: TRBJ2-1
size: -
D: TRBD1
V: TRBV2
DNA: TGTGCCAGCAGCAAGCCCACAGGGGTCTCCTACAATGAGCAGTTCTTC
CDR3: CASSKPTGVSYNEQFF

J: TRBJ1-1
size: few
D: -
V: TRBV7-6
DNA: TGTGCCAGCAGCTTAGGGGGGTCCGGGGACACTGAAGCTTTCTTT
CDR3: CASSLGGSGDTEAFF

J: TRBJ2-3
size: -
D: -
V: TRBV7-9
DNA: TGTGCCAGCAGCGGGCGACGGGGACCTGGGGATACGCAGTATTTT
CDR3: CASSGRRGPGDTQYF

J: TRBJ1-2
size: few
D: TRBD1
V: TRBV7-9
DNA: TGTGCCAGCAGCCCTAGGGACAGATATGGCTACACCTTC
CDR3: CASSPRDRYGYTF

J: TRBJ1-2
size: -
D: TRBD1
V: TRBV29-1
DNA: TGCAGCGTCGATGGAGACAGGGCCTATGGCTACACCTTC
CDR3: CSVDGDRAYGYTF

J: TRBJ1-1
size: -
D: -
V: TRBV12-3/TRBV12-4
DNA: TGTGCCAGCAGGAGACAGACTGAAGCTTTCTTT
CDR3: CASRRQTEAFF

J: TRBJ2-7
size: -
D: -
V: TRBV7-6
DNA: TGTGCCAGCAGCCCTGACGCATCTAGGGAGCAGTACTTC
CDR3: CASSPDASREQYF

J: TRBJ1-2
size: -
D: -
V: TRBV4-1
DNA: TGTGCCAGCAGCCAAGATGAGCGCGGCTACACCTTC
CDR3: CASSQDERGYTF

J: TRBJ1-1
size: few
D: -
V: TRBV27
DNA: TGTGCCAGCAGCTCGTTCGGCGGACAATCGAACACTGAAGCTTTCTTT
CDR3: CASSSFGGQSNTEAFF

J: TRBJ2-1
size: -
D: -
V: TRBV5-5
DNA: TGTGCCAGCAGAGGGAGTGGGACCCATGAGCAGTTCTTC
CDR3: CASRGSGTHEQFF

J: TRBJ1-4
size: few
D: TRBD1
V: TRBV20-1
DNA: TGCAGTGCTAGAGCCGGGACAGCAACAACTAATGAAAAACTGTTTTTT
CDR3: CSARAGTATTNEKLFF

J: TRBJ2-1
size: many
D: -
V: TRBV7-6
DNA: TGTGCCAGCAGCTTACCCGAGACAGGAGGAGTGCAGTTCTTC
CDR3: CASSLPETGGVQFF

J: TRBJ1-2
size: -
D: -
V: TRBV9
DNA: TGTGCCAGCAGCCCGAGCTTGGGGACGTATTATGGCTACACCTTC
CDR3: CASSPSLGTYYGYTF

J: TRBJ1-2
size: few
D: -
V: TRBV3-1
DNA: TGTGCCAGCAGCCAAGCAAGCAGGGATAACTATGGCTACACCTTC
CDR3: CASSQASRDNYGYTF

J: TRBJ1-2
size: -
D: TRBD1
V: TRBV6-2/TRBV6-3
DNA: TGTGCCAGCAGTTCCTGGACAGGGTCCTCTGGCTACACCTTC
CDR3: CASSSWTGSSGYTF

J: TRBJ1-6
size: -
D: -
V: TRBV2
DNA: TGTGCCAGCAGGACGTCCGGAGGGGATTCACCCCTCCACTTT
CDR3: CASRTSGGDSPLHF

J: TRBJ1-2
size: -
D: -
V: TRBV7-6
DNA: TGTGCCAGCAGCCCCTCCGGGACGTTTGATGGCTACATCTTC
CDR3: CASSPSGTFDGYIF

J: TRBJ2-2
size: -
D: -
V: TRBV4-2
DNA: TGTGCCAGCAGTTTCGGGGGCCGGGAGCTGTTTTTT
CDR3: CASSFGGRELFF

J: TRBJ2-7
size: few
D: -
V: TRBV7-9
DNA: TGTGCCAGCAGCGTAGGACAGATGGAGTACGAGCAGTACTTC
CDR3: CASSVGQMEYEQYF

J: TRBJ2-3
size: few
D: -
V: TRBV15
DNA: TGTGCCACCAGCAGAATCCCGGGGGGCTGGCTAGAGACAGATACGCAGTATTTT
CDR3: CATSRIPGGWLETDTQYF

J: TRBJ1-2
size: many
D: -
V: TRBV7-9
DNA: TGTGCCAGCGGTCGTACGAATGGCTACACCTTC
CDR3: CASGRTNGYTF

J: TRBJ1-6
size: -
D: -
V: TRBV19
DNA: TGTGCCAGTGCATTTCCAGGGAGCTCCTATAATTCACCCCTCCACTTT
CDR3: CASAFPGSSYNSPLHF

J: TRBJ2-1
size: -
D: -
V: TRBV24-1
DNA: TGTGCCACCAGTGAAGTGGGGATGAGCTCCTACAATGAGCAGTTCTTC
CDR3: CATSEVGMSSYNEQFF

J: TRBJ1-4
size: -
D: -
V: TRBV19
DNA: TGTGCCTCCAGGGGAGAACGGCCAGAAAAACTGTTTTTT
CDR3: CASRGERPEKLFF

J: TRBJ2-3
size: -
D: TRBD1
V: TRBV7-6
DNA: TGTGCCAGCAGTTCCCAATGGGACAGGGGCACAGATACGCAGTATTTT
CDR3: CASSSQWDRGTDTQYF